These 25 T cell receptor beta chains were sequenced from one sample in a study of T cells after yellow fever vaccination. TCRdb called the 5' RACE reads again in MiXCR, with one record for every CDR3 protein. The sample yields about 30,000 distinct CDR3 sequences, 5.5% to 8% seen once. This specimen was PBMCs, either bulk or a sorted T-cell subset (CD4+, CD8+, memory, or dextramer-sorted; not recorded which), taken on the day of the yellow fever booster vaccination. These receptor sequences come from a man between 25 and 39 years old who received the YFV17D yellow fever vaccine.

The sample holds many counts of this clonotype. The J gene is TRBJ1-1, the V gene TRBV2; D remains ambiguous. Per the germline V gene, CDR1 is SNHLY and CDR2 is FYNNEI. Trimming left V 7 bases short and J 4 bases short, with 7 bases between. The CDR3 totals 11 residues. Written as DNA, the CDR3 is TGTGCCAGCACGGTTTTCACTGAAGCTTTCTTT. This encodes CASTVFTEAFF.

This clonotype has at least ten counts. The chain joins TRBV16 to TRBJ1-2, with TRBD1 matching 7 bases. This CDR3 comprises 13 residues. After removal of 4 bases from V and 4 bases from J, the junction contained 3 bases not matched to a gene. Looked up from germline, CDR1 is KGHSY and CDR2 is FQNENV. CDR3 loop: CASSRDSIYGYTF. The CDR3 DNA sequence: TGTGCCAGCAGCCGGGACAGCATCTATGGCTACACCTTC.

The table lists this clonotype with many counts. The chain has TRBV12-3 or TRBV12-4 and TRBJ2-5; 8 bases match TRBD1. This CDR3 comprises 15 residues. J lost 7 bases, V lost 6 bases, and 13 bases had no gene match. CDR3 protein: CASSRGQGAGGTQYF. In nucleotides, the CDR3 is TGTGCCAGCAGCCGTGGACAGGGTGCCGGGGGGACCCAGTACTTC.

This clonotype was counted many times. V usage is TRBV19 and J usage is TRBJ2-7; perhaps TRBD1 as D (6 bases). V dropped 3 bases and J dropped 9 bases, with 9 bases sitting between them. Germline V lookup: CDR1 LNHDA, CDR2 SQIVND (reference sequence). The CDR3 runs 11 residues. CDR3 in DNA: TGTGCCAGTAGTATGGGGGCAGCGCAGTACTTC. Translation gives CASSMGAAQYF.

This clonotype was recorded a few times. This chain connects TRBV30 to TRBJ2-1, with D maybe TRBD2 (6 bases). This CDR3 comprises 13 residues. The germline V gene has CDR1 GTSNPN and CDR2 SVGIG (reference sequence). V lost 4 bases, J lost 2 bases, and 9 bases lay in between. The CDR3 protein is CAWNRGAYNEQFF. In DNA, the CDR3 is TGTGCCTGGAACCGCGGGGCCTACAATGAGCAGTTCTTC.

The CDR3 DNA reads as TGTGCCAGCAGCCTACTAGAAGGACCCAAAAACATTCAGTACTTC. Protein product: CASSLLEGPKNIQYF. This rearrangement joins TRBV7-9 to TRBJ2-4, with D perhaps TRBD2 (5 bases). Germline values: CDR1 SEHNR, CDR2 FQNEAQ (reference sequence). The V gene lost 5 bases and the J gene lost 2 bases, with 13 bases spanning the gap. The CDR3 runs 15 residues.

This clonotype was detected many times. The V and J genes are TRBV30 and TRBJ2-3; D may be TRBD1 or TRBD2 (6 bases each). Germline V lookup: CDR1 GTSNPN, CDR2 SVGIG (reference sequence). CDR3 length: 14 amino acids. V dropped 2 bases and J dropped 3 bases, with 12 bases sitting between them. CDR3 residues: CAWSSGGATDTQYF. CDR3 DNA: TGTGCCTGGAGTTCCGGGGGCGCGACAGATACGCAGTATTTT.

This clonotype has at least ten counts. The chain combines TRBV4-3 with TRBJ2-1, with 9 bases aligning to TRBD2. Germline V lookup: CDR1 LGHNA, CDR2 YSLEER. CDR3 size: 17 residues. The trim removed 1 base at V and 0 bases at J, leaving 4 bases unmatched. The CDR3 sequence is CASSQGLAESSYNEQFF. Written as DNA, the CDR3 is TGCGCCAGCAGCCAAGGACTAGCGGAAAGCTCCTACAATGAGCAGTTCTTC.

This clonotype has ten or more counts. The chain couples TRBV5-1 to TRBJ1-2, with TRBD1 identical over 9 bases. In germline, CDR1 is SGHRS, CDR2 YFSETQ. With V trimmed by 4 bases and J by 2 bases, 12 bases remained unmatched. The CDR3 loop spans 17 amino acids. CDR3 sequence (DNA): TGCGCCAGCAGCCACCGCTGGGGGACAGGGTTGAACTATGGCTACACCTTC. Translation gives CASSHRWGTGLNYGYTF.

This clonotype has a handful of counts. The V gene is TRBV20-1, the J gene TRBJ1-3; no reliable D call. The CDR3 is made up of 12 amino acids. The germline V gene encodes CDR1 DFQATT and CDR2 SNEGSKA (reference sequence). V lost 3 bases, J lost 4 bases, and 7 bases lay in between. CDR3 in amino acids: CSARVLGNTIYF. CDR3 DNA sequence: TGCAGTGCTAGGGTTCTAGGAAACACCATATATTTT.

In this sample, this clonotype turned up many times. The rearrangement uses TRBV5-4 and TRBJ2-1, with D unclear. CDR3 length: 14 residues. Trimming took off 0 bases at V and 6 bases at J, with 10 bases between the two ends. Germline V CDR1 and CDR2: SGHNT, YYREEE (reference sequence). The CDR3 DNA sequence: TGTGCCAGCAGCTTGGTCCGGACGCCCAATGAGCAGTTCTTC. It specifies CASSLVRTPNEQFF.

On this clonotype itself: One base away lies a much larger clone, so this may be a sequencing read error. CDR3 in amino acids: CASTPKGIPSSYEQYF. CDR3 DNA: TGTGCCAGCACACCAAAGGGGATTCCGAGCTCCTACGAGCAGTACTTC. The chain couples TRBV18 to TRBJ2-7; TRBD1 is a possible D gene (5 bases). The CDR3 is 16 residues long. The germline V gene encodes CDR1 KGHSH and CDR2 LQKENI.

This clonotype was counted many times. The chain carries TRBV20-1 and TRBJ2-3; 15 positions match TRBD2. V was pared by 5 bases and J by 3 bases, with 3 bases of the junction left unmatched. The CDR3 runs to 15 residues. Germline V gene lookup returns CDR1 DFQATT and CDR2 SNEGSKA (reference sequence). The CDR3 region is CSAGLAGGRTDTQYF. CDR3 in DNA: TGCAGTGCTGGACTAGCGGGGGGGCGGACAGATACGCAGTATTTT.

This clonotype was counted ten times or more. The chain has TRBV7-2 and TRBJ2-5; D tentatively fits TRBD1 or TRBD2 (5 bases each). The germline V gene encodes CDR1 SGHTA and CDR2 FQGNSA. CDR3 length: 15 amino acids. V lost 5 bases to trimming and J lost 4 bases, with 17 bases between them. The CDR3 reads CASSLGRTFPETQYF. The DNA of the CDR3 is TGTGCCAGCAGCCTGGGACGGACGTTTCCAGAGACCCAGTACTTC.

In its sample, this clonotype was seen many times. The chain carries TRBV30 and TRBJ2-2; D is undetermined. Trimming took off 2 bases at V and 3 bases at J, with 10 bases between the two ends. The CDR3 covers 14 residues. CDR1 GTSNPN and CDR2 SVGIG come from the germline V gene (reference sequence). The CDR3 DNA follows: TGTGCCTGGAGTACTGGGTCCCACACCGGGGAGCTGTTTTTT. Translating gives CAWSTGSHTGELFF.

This clonotype was seen at least ten times. The genes are TRBV7-3 and TRBJ2-7; 9 positions agree with TRBD2. The germline gives CDR1 SGHTA, CDR2 FQGTGA. Trimming removed 1 base from V and 2 bases from J; junction bases left unmatched: 3. This CDR3 has 15 residues. This chain's CDR3 is CASSLRRLAAYEQYF. The CDR3 nucleotides are TGTGCCAGCAGCTTAAGAAGACTAGCGGCCTACGAGCAGTACTTC.

In its sample, this clonotype was seen many times. The rearrangement uses TRBV27 and TRBJ2-3; weak D call: TRBD1 (6 bases). This CDR3 has 12 residues. Deletions cut 6 bases from V and 4 bases from J, with 8 bases between. Germline loops: CDR1 MNHEY, CDR2 SMNVEV (reference sequence). CDR3 region: CASRSGADTQYF. As DNA, the CDR3 is TGTGCCAGCAGGTCAGGGGCAGATACGCAGTATTTT.

Many counts were recorded for this clonotype. The J gene is TRBJ2-3, the V gene TRBV6-1; a weak D match, TRBD2 (5 bases). The V gene lost 6 bases and the J gene lost 0 bases, with 13 bases spanning the gap. The CDR3 is made up of 15 amino acids. In germline, CDR1 is MNHNS, CDR2 SASEGT. This CDR3 is CASREAVYSTDTQYF. DNA of the CDR3: TGTGCCAGCAGGGAGGCGGTGTATAGCACAGATACGCAGTATTTT.

This clonotype was observed many times. The V gene is TRBV4-3, the J gene TRBJ2-1, with TRBD2 matching over 10 bases. Germline lookup yields CDR1 LGHNA and CDR2 YSLEER. Losses at the gene ends were 5 bases for V and 6 bases for J; bases not matched to a gene: 7. The CDR3 contains 15 residues. CDR3 loop: CASSGVAGGGNEQFF. Here the CDR3 DNA reads TGCGCCAGCAGCGGGGTAGCGGGAGGAGGCAATGAGCAGTTCTTC.

This clonotype was observed many times. This chain connects TRBV9 to TRBJ1-2; unclear D gene. The V gene's germline CDR1 is SGDLS and CDR2 YYNGEE. This CDR3 region has 15 residues. The V end was cut by 0 bases, the J end by 4 bases, with 13 bases between. The CDR3 loop is CASSVGWGSLYGYTF. The CDR3 nucleotides read TGTGCCAGCAGCGTAGGCTGGGGATCTCTCTATGGCTACACCTTC.

This clonotype was found many times. The CDR3: CSVDDRGRDGYTF. In DNA, the CDR3 is TGCAGCGTCGATGACAGGGGGCGGGATGGCTACACCTTC. The chain recombines TRBV29-1 with TRBJ1-2, with TRBD1 identical over 10 bases. V lost 6 bases to trimming and J lost 6 bases; unmatched junction nucleotides: 7. The length of the CDR3 is 13 residues. Germline-derived CDR1 and CDR2 are SQVTM and ANQGSEA.

J is TRBJ2-7 and V is TRBV12-5; TRBD1 aligns across 9 bases. Germline assignment: CDR1 LGHNT and CDR2 FRNRAP. Trimming cost V 7 bases and J 3 bases; bases outside gene matches: 4. This CDR3 spans 13 amino acids. CDR3 nucleotides: TGTGCTAGTGCCCTGGACAGGGGCTACGAGCAGTACTTC. Translated, it gives CASALDRGYEQYF.

V is TRBV29-1 and J is TRBJ2-3; D remains ambiguous. This CDR3 has 12 residues. Germline values: CDR1 SQVTM, CDR2 ANQGSEA. The V gene lost 8 bases and the J gene lost 6 bases, with 15 bases spanning the gap. This CDR3 reads CSIRTVVDTQYF. CDR3 nucleotide sequence: TGCAGCATCAGGACCGTGGTGGATACGCAGTATTTT.

This clonotype turned up a few times. For the CDR3, the DNA is TGTGCCAGCAGTTACCCCCTCTCCCGTAGGGTGGGTTCCTACGAGCAGTACTTC. Amino acid sequence: CASSYPLSRRVGSYEQYF. The chain couples TRBV6-5 to TRBJ2-7, with D uncertain. This CDR3 contains 18 residues. The V gene's germline CDR1 is MNHEY and CDR2 SVGAGI. The V end lost 2 bases, the J end lost 1 base, and 21 bases lay between the germline ends.

This clonotype was seen many times. The chain has TRBV5-5 and TRBJ2-5, with D perhaps matching TRBD2 (6 bases). Between the trimmed V and J ends, which lost 4 bases and 2 bases, there was a span of 12 bases. The V gene's germline CDR1 is SGHKS and CDR2 YYEKEE (reference sequence). The CDR3 is made up of 14 amino acids. The chain's CDR3 is CASSRAGPQETQYF. As DNA, the CDR3 is TGTGCCAGCAGCCGGGCGGGACCACAAGAGACCCAGTACTTC. The full variable domain, with the rest looked up from reference TRBV5-5 and TRBJ2-5, is DAGVTQSPTHLIKTRGQQVTLRCSPISGHKSVSWYQQVLGQGPQFIFQYYEKEERGRGNFPDRFSARQFPNYSSELNVNALLLGDSALYLCASSRAGPQETQYFGPGTRLLVL.